This T cell receptor (beta chain) was documented in a study of shared clonotypes between healthy human individuals. Study background: Each donor had three CD4 naive, three CD4 memory, two CD8 naive and one CD8 memory plate.

Method: immunoSEQ multiplex PCR; TCRdb's copy keeps in-frame clones and lacks some. The sample lists approximately 600,000 clones, approximately 95% occurring once. The V gene's germline CDR1 is MNHEY and CDR2 SMNVEV (reference sequence). The V gene lost 0 bases and the J gene lost 3 bases, with 14 bases spanning the gap. The length of the CDR3 is 16 residues. As defined, naive CD8 cells were CD45RO-negative and positively selected for CCR7, with terminally differentiated effector memory CD45RA+ cells excluded. The J gene is TRBJ2-5, the V gene TRBV27, with D possibly matching TRBD2 (5 bases). Sequenced sample: naive CD8+ T cells sorted from blood. The sequence was collected from a woman aged 30 to 39 in good health. CDR3 sequence (DNA): TGTGCCAGCAGTTTATCGGCCAGACGGGGAGAAGAGACCCAGTACTTC. It encodes CASSLSARRGEETQYF.